Detailed here is one T cell receptor beta chain. Its antigen remains unidentified. Additional DNA sequences in this sample encode the identical CDR3. The sample belongs to a study of OX40 agonist ivuxolimab in advanced cancers. Study background: Ivuxolimab, which patients received intravenously every 2 weeks, was dosed at 0.01 to 10 mg/kg. People in dose escalation had one of these cancers: hepatocellular carcinoma, melanoma, renal cell or head and neck cancer. Subjects had a mean age of roughly 60 years, with a range of about 23 to 90; around 80% were male.

TCRdb keeps only in-frame clones here, not all; method: immunoSEQ multiplex PCR. In the table there are about 46,000 clones, 85% to 90% of which are singletons. Germline V lookup: CDR1 SGHRS, CDR2 YFSETQ. CDR3 size: 14 residues. Trimming stripped 2 bases from V and 2 bases from J, with 9 bases between. Study findings and constraints: On average, CD8+ T cells had more expanded clones than CD4+.

This sample comprised CD4+ or CD8+ T cells sorted from blood, obtained in a trial of the OX40 agonist ivuxolimab. This clonotype originated in an adult with an advanced solid tumor such as melanoma, head and neck, liver or kidney cancer. V is TRBV5-1 and J is TRBJ2-3; possibly TRBD1 or TRBD2 for D (5 bases each). CDR3 DNA sequence: TGCGCCAGCAGCTTTGGGGGAGTCACAGATACGCAGTATTTT. It encodes CASSFGGVTDTQYF.